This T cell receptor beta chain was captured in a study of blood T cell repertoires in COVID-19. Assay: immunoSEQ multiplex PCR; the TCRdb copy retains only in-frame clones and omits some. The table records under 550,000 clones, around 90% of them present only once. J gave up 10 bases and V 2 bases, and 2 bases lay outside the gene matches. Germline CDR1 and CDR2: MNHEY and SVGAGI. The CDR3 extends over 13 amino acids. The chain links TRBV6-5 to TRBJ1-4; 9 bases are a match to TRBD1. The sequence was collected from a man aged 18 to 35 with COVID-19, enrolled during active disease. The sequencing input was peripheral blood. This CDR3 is CASSYTGGGKLFF. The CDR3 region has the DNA TGTGCCAGCAGTTACACAGGGGGCGGAAAACTGTTTTTT.